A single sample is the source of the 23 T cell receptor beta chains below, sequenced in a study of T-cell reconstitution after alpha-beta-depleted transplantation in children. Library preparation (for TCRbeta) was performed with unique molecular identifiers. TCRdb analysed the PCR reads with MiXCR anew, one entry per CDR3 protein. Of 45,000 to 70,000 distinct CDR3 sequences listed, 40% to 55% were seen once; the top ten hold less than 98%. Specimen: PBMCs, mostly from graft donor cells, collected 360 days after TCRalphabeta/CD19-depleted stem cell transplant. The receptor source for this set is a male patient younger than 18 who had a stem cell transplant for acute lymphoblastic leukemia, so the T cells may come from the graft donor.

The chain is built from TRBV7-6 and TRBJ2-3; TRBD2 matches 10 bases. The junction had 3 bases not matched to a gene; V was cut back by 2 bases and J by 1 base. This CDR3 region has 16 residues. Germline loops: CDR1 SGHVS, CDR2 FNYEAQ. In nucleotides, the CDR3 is TGTGCCAGCAGCTTAATAGGACTAGCGGGCACAGATACGCAGTATTTT. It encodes CASSLIGLAGTDTQYF.

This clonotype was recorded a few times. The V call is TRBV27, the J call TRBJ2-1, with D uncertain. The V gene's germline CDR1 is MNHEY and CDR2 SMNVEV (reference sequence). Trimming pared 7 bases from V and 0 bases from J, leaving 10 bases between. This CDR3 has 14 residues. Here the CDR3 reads CASMQTLSYNEQFF. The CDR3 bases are TGTGCCAGCATGCAGACACTCTCCTACAATGAGCAGTTCTTC.

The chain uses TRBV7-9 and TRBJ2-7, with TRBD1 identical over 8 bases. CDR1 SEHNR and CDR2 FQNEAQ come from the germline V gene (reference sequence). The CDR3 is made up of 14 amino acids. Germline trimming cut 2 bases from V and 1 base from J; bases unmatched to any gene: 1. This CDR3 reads CASSLRTGSYEQYF. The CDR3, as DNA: TGTGCCAGCAGCTTAAGGACAGGGTCCTACGAGCAGTACTTC. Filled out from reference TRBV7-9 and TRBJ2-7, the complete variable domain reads DTGVSQNPRHKITKRGQNVTFRCDPISEHNRLYWYRQTLGQGPEFLTYFQNEAQLEKSRLLSDRFSAERPKGSFSTLEIQRTEQGDSAMYLCASSLRTGSYEQYFGPGTRLTVT.

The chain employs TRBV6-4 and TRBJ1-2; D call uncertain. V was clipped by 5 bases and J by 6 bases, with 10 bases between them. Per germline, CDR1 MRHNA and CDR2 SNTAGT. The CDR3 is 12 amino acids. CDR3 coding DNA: TGTGCCAGCAGTCGCCCCGGGCATGGCTACACCTTC. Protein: CASSRPGHGYTF.

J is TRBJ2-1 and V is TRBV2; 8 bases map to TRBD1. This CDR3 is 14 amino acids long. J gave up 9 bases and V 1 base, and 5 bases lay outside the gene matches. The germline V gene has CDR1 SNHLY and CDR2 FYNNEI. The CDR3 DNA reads TGTGCCAGCAGTGAAGTCCAGGGGGCTGGTGAGCAGTTCTTC. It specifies CASSEVQGAGEQFF.

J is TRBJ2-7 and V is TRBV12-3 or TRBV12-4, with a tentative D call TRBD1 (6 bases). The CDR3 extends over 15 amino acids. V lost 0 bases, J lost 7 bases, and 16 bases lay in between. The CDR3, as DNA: TGTGCCAGCAGTTTAGCGGGGGCTCTGTCCGGGGAGCAGTACTTC. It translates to CASSLAGALSGEQYF.

The CDR3 loop reads CASSSRDGPYEQYF. CDR3 DNA sequence: TGTGCCAGCAGTTCCCGGGACGGCCCCTACGAGCAGTACTTC. The chain is built from TRBV4-2 and TRBJ2-7, with D perhaps matching TRBD1 or TRBD2 (5 bases each). The CDR3 contains 14 residues. Trimming left V 6 bases short and J 2 bases short, with 14 bases between. CDR1 is LGHNA and CDR2 is YNFKEQ in the germline V gene.

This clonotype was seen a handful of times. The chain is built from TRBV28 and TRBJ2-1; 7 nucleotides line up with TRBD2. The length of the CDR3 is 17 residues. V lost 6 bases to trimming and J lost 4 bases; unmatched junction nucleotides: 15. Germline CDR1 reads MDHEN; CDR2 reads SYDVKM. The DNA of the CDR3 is TGTGCCAGCAGCCTCAGCGGGACTAAGAACCTGTACAATGAGCAGTTCTTC. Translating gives CASSLSGTKNLYNEQFF. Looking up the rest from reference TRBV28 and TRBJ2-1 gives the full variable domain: DVKVTQSSRYLVKRTGEKVFLECVQDMDHENMFWYRQDPGLGLRLIYFSYDVKMKEKGDIPEGYSVSREKKERFSLILESASTNQTSMYLCASSLSGTKNLYNEQFFGPGTRLTVL.

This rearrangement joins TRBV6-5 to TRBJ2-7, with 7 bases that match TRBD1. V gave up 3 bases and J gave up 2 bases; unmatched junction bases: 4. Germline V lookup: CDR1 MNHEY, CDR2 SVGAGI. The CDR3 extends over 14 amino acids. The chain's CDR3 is CASSYMDRTYEQYF. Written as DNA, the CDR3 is TGTGCCAGCAGTTATATGGACAGGACCTACGAGCAGTACTTC.

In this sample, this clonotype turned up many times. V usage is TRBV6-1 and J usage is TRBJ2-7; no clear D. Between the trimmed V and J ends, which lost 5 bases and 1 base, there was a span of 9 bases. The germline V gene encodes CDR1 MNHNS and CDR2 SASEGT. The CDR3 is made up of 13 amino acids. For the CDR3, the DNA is TGTGCCAGCAGTAGTCAGTCTTCCTACGAGCAGTACTTC. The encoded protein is CASSSQSSYEQYF.

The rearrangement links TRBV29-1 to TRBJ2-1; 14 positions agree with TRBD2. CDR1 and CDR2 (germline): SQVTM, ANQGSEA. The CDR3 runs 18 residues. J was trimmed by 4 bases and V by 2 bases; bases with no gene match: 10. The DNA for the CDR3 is TGCAGCGTTGAACCGGGACTAGCGGGAGATTTGGGGTACAATGAGCAGTTCTTC. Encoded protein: CSVEPGLAGDLGYNEQFF.

Here the CDR3 DNA reads TGTGCCAGCAGCCTGGTCGGGGCCAACGTCCTGACTTTC. It translates to CASSLVGANVLTF. This rearrangement joins TRBV12-3 or TRBV12-4 to TRBJ2-6; D gene ambiguous. The CDR3 has 13 amino acids. V dropped 6 bases and J dropped 4 bases, with 7 bases sitting between them.

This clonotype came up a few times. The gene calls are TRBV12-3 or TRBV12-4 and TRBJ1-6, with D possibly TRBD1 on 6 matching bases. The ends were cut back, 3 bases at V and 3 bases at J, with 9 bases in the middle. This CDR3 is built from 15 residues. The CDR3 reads CASSFDRSYNSPLHF. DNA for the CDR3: TGTGCCAGCAGTTTCGACAGGAGCTATAATTCACCCCTCCACTTT.

CDR3: CASSSTSGNNEQFF. DNA for the CDR3: TGCGCCAGCAGTAGTACTAGCGGGAACAATGAGCAGTTCTTC. The V call is TRBV5-1, the J call TRBJ2-1; 10 bases fit TRBD2. Germline V CDR1 and CDR2: SGHRS, YFSETQ. The CDR3 extends over 14 amino acids. V was pared by 5 bases and J by 5 bases, with 4 bases of the junction left unmatched. Full variable domain (outside the CDR3, taken from reference TRBV5-1 and TRBJ2-1): KAGVTQTPRYLIKTRGQQVTLSCSPISGHRSVSWYQQTPGQGLQFLFEYFSETQRNKGNFPGRFSGRQFSNSRSEMNVSTLELGDSALYLCASSSTSGNNEQFFGPGTRLTVL.

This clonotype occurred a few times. The CDR3 nucleotides read TGCAGTGCTAGGTTTCTAGCGGGGGCAGATACGCAGTATTTT. Its protein product is CSARFLAGADTQYF. The chain combines TRBV20-1 with TRBJ2-3; 10 bases map to TRBD2. CDR3 size: 14 residues. Germline V gene data show CDR1 as DFQATT and CDR2 as SNEGSKA (reference sequence). After removal of 3 bases from V and 4 bases from J, the junction contained 4 bases not matched to a gene.

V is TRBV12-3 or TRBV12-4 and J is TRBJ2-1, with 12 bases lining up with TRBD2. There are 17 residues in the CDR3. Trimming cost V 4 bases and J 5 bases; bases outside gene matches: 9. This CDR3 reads CASSSTSGSKGNNEQFF. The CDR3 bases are TGTGCCAGCAGTTCGACTAGCGGGAGCAAGGGGAACAATGAGCAGTTCTTC.

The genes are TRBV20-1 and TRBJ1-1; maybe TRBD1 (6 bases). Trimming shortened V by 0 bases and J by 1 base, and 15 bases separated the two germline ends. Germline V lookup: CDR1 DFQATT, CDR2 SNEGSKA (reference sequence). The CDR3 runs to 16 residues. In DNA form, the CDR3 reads TGCAGTGCTAGAGATGGGGGCAGCCATTGGAACACTGAAGCTTTCTTT. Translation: CSARDGGSHWNTEAFF.

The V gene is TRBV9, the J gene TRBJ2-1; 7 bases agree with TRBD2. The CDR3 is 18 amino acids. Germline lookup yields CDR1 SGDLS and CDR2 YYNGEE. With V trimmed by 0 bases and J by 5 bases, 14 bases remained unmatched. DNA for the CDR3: TGTGCCAGCAGCGTAGCCACCTCCGGGGGGATAATCCACAATGAGCAGTTCTTC. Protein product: CASSVATSGGIIHNEQFF.

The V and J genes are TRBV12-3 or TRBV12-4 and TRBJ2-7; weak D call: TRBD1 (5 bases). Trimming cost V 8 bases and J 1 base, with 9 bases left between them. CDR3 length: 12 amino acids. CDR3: CASATGSYEQYF. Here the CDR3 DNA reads TGTGCCAGCGCCACAGGATCCTACGAGCAGTACTTC.

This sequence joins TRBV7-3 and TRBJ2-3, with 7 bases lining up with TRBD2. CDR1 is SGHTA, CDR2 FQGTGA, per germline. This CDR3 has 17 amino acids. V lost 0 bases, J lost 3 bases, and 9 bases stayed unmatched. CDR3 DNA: TGTGCCAGCAGCTTAACGGGGGGGACTCTGAGGACAGATACGCAGTATTTT. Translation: CASSLTGGTLRTDTQYF.

CDR3 sequence: CASSLFRTSGVQPSNEQFF. The CDR3 DNA reads as TGTGCCAGCAGCTTATTCCGGACTAGCGGGGTTCAGCCGTCCAATGAGCAGTTCTTC. This chain joins TRBV7-6 and TRBJ2-1; 12 bases align to TRBD2. This CDR3 has 19 amino acids. Germline V gene data show CDR1 as SGHVS and CDR2 as FNYEAQ. V trimming: 2 bases; J trimming: 6 bases; junction bases outside the gene matches: 14.

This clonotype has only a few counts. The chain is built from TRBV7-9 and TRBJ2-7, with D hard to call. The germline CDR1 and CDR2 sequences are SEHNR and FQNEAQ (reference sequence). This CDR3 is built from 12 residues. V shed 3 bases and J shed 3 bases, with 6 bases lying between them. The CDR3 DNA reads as TGTGCCAGCAGCTTCGTCATCTACGAGCAGTACTTC. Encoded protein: CASSFVIYEQYF.

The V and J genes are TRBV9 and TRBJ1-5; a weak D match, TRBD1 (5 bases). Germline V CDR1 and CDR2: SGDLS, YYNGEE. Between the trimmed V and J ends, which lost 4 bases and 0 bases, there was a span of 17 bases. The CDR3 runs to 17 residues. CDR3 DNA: TGTGCCAGCAGCTCGGGACTCCCAGTTGATAGCAATCAGCCCCAGCATTTT. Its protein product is CASSSGLPVDSNQPQHF. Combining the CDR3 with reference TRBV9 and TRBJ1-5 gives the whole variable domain DSGVTQTPKHLITATGQRVTLRCSPRSGDLSVYWYQQSLDQGLQFLIQYYNGEERAKGNILERFSAQQFPDLHSELNLSSLELGDSALYFCASSSGLPVDSNQPQHFGDGTRLSIL.